The sequence of this T cell receptor (beta chain) was determined in a study of T-cell memory formation after mild COVID-19. Study-level findings and limits: Specificity for SARS-CoV-2 was not confirmed among the second-wave clones peaking on day 37. The main location of contracting CD4+ clones was CM and EM, and that of contracting CD8+ clones was EMRA.

TCRdb ran MiXCR on the 5' RACE reads and lists one entry per CDR3 protein. The table lists 500,000 to 600,000 distinct CDR3 sequences, roughly 18% of them singletons. CDR3 length equals 14 residues. V shed 7 bases and J 5 bases; nucleotides not matched to a gene: 7. Germline V lookup: CDR1 SQVTM, CDR2 ANQGSEA. This clonotype has at least ten counts. Its antigen is not known. The rearrangement uses TRBV29-1 and TRBJ2-2; 10 bases map to TRBD1. The specimen sequenced was PBMCs or a T cell subset sorted from them (not recorded which). The source of this sequence is an adult woman who had mild COVID-19 (a few samples of this study predate the infection). Cell type and time point are not known. The DNA for the CDR3 is TGCAGCGCTAGACAGGGGGCGCAGACCGGGGAGCTGTTTTTT. This encodes CSARQGAQTGELFF.